Sequencing of this T cell receptor (beta chain) was carried out in a study of identical twins. TCRdb recomputed calls from the 5' RACE reads with MiXCR, one row per CDR3 protein. The data hold more than 250,000 distinct CDR3 sequences, with under 9.5% observed a single time. The CDR3 length is 16 residues. Trimming took 5 bases from V and 3 from J; bases not matched to a gene: 10. Germline CDR1 is MNHNS and CDR2 is SASEGT. These data were also reused for a study on yellow fever vaccine responses in identical twins.

The specimen was memory (CD45RO+) T cells sorted from blood. The TCR comes from a young woman in good health. The gene calls are TRBV6-1 and TRBJ1-2, with 9 bases lining up with TRBD1. The DNA for the CDR3 is TGTGCCAGCAGTCCCGACCGGGACAGGGTTGACTATGGCTACACCTTC. Translating gives CASSPDRDRVDYGYTF.